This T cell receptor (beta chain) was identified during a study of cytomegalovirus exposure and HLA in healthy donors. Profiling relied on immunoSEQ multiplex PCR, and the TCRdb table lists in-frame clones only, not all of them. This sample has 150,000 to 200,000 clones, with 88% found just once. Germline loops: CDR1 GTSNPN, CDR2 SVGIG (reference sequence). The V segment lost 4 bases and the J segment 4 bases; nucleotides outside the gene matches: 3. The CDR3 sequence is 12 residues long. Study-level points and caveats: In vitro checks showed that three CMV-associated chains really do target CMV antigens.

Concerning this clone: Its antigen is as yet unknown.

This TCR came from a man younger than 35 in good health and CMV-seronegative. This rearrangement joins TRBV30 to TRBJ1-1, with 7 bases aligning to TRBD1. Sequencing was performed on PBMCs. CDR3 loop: CAWTRGSTEAFF. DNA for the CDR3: TGTGCCTGGACCAGGGGGAGCACTGAAGCTTTCTTT. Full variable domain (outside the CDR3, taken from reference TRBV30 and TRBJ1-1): SQTIHQWPATLVQPVGSPLSLECTVEGTSNPNLYWYRQAAGRGLQLLFYSVGIGQISSEVPQNLSASRPQDRQFILSSKKLLLSDSGFYLCAWTRGSTEAFFGQGTRLTVV.